Below are 5 T cell receptor beta chains sequenced from a single sample in a study of T cells in localized non-small cell lung cancer. The assay was immunoSEQ multiplex PCR, and TCRdb's table has in-frame clones only and misses some. The sample consists of approximately 150,000 clones, more than 70% of them appearing once. Sequences were derived from peripheral blood, sampled before any cancer treatment. Every receptor here comes from a female donor over 55 with stage I lung adenocarcinoma.

The V and J genes are TRBV7-8 and TRBJ2-3; TRBD2 matches at 9 bases. Germline lookup yields CDR1 SGHVS and CDR2 FQNEAQ. There are 19 residues in the CDR3. The trim removed 4 bases at V and 8 bases at J, leaving 22 bases unmatched. The CDR3 sequence: CASSSRVAGDRTGPGTQYF. The CDR3 DNA reads as TGTGCCAGCAGCTCCCGTGTAGCGGGAGATAGGACCGGACCGGGTACGCAGTATTTT.

This chain links TRBV7-6 with TRBJ2-7; D perhaps matches TRBD2 (5 bases). CDR1 and CDR2 from the germline V gene are SGHVS and FNYEAQ. The CDR3 extends over 14 amino acids. The germline V and J ends were trimmed by 1 base and 0 bases, with 7 bases remaining between them. Here the CDR3 reads CASSLVAYSYEQYF. The CDR3 DNA reads as TGTGCCAGCAGCTTAGTAGCGTACTCCTACGAGCAGTACTTC.

The chain uses TRBV9 and TRBJ1-4; no clear D. Trimming left V 1 base short and J 3 bases short, with 7 bases between. The V gene's germline CDR1 is SGDLS and CDR2 YYNGEE. The CDR3 extends over 14 amino acids. Here the CDR3 reads CASSVSAANEKLFF. CDR3 in DNA: TGTGCCAGCAGCGTAAGTGCAGCTAATGAAAAACTGTTTTTT. Looking up the rest from reference TRBV9 and TRBJ1-4 gives the full variable domain: DSGVTQTPKHLITATGQRVTLRCSPRSGDLSVYWYQQSLDQGLQFLIQYYNGEERAKGNILERFSAQQFPDLHSELNLSSLELGDSALYFCASSVSAANEKLFFGSGTQLSVL.

The chain employs TRBV15 and TRBJ2-7; D uncertain. V dropped 0 bases and J dropped 0 bases, with 9 bases sitting between them. Germline CDR1 LNHNV, CDR2 YYDKDF (reference sequence). This CDR3 has 15 residues. CDR3 sequence (DNA): TGTGCCACCAGCAGAGATATAGGTTACTCCTACGAGCAGTACTTC. This codes for CATSRDIGYSYEQYF.

The CDR3 loop reads CASSVPSRPGANVLTF. The CDR3 DNA is TGTGCCAGCAGCGTCCCCTCGAGGCCTGGGGCCAACGTCCTGACTTTC. V and J are TRBV9 and TRBJ2-6; the D is unclear. The CDR3 has 16 amino acids. Germline CDR1 SGDLS, CDR2 YYNGEE. Trimming stripped 2 bases from V and 2 bases from J, with 11 bases between. The full variable domain, completed using reference TRBV9 and TRBJ2-6, is DSGVTQTPKHLITATGQRVTLRCSPRSGDLSVYWYQQSLDQGLQFLIQYYNGEERAKGNILERFSAQQFPDLHSELNLSSLELGDSALYFCASSVPSRPGANVLTFGAGSRLTVL.